Below, one T cell receptor (beta chain) is given with its context. In the original processing: Amplification of reference gene primers provided the estimated nucleated cell counts. Here immunoSEQ multiplex PCR was the method, and the copy in TCRdb shows in-frame clones only, minus some. Clonal size and the V and J genes are those of that table, whereas D and trimming came from the DNA. There are a few hundred thousand clones in the sample; 90% occur only once, and 2.1% lies in the top ten. The data are from a study of blood T cell repertoires in COVID-19. Whole-study context: Acute and convalescent COVID-19 samples came from the United States, Italy and Spain.

CDR1 is SQVTM and CDR2 is ANQGSEA in the germline V gene. This CDR3 has 16 amino acids. V shed 7 bases, J shed 4 bases, and the junction held 12 bases outside the gene matches. Patients at the Seattle site were enrolled during active infection and followed longitudinally. The V call is TRBV29-1, the J call TRBJ2-6; TRBD1 agrees at 8 bases. This TCR was sampled from a woman aged 60-75 years with COVID-19, enrolled during active disease. Input material: peripheral blood. CDR3 DNA: TGCAGCGGATTGACGACAGGGGCGAGGGGGGCCAACGTCCTGACTTTC. Translated, it gives CSGLTTGARGANVLTF.